This T cell receptor (beta chain) was found in a study of T-cell memory formation after mild COVID-19 (dated by TCRdb to the early 2020s). Looking at the study overall: TCR sequence clusters from the two donors were found to be largely donor specific. Two young, previously healthy adult volunteers, one female and one male, were included in the cohort. Longitudinal TCRalpha and TCRbeta repertoire sequencing tracked T-cell clones expanding and contracting after mild COVID-19 in a couple of donors.

PBMCs were isolated by Ficoll-Paque density gradient centrifugation. Trimming leaves V shorter by 2 bases and J shorter by 7 bases, with the junction holding 7 bases beyond the gene matches. The CDR3 spans 16 residues, from the cysteine through the phenylalanine. The DNA shown is the 48-base CDR3, in frame from base 1. Per the germline V gene (reference sequence), SGHAT is the CDR1 and FQDESV is the CDR2. The paper as a whole reports these results and caveats: Contracting CD4+ clones were found mainly in CM and EM memory subsets, while CD8+ clones were enriched in EMRA. Some responding clones were found in pre-infection memory, which suggests that pre-existing cross-reactive memory T cells took part in the SARS-CoV-2 response. SARS-CoV-2 specificity of the second-wave clones peaking on day 37 was not confirmed. Clones contracting from day 15 to 85 had balanced CD4/CD8 phenotypes, while a second wave expanding from day 15 to 37 was biased towards CD4+. The study covered only two mild cases, and larger cohorts including severe cases with pre-infection samples were considered necessary.

Note on this clonotype: Its antigen is unknown. Per-nucleotide qualities are absent, and no much larger clonotype sits a single base away.

The listed sequencing device is Illumina NovaSeq 6000. Using 5'RACE with constant-segment primers, TCRalpha and TCRbeta cDNA libraries were constructed, with sample barcodes and unique molecular identifiers added in the process. RNA was extracted from every sample with Trizol reagent. Amplification of the libraries took two PCR steps, and the second step added a second sample barcode plus Illumina TruSeq adapters. The libraries were sequenced on an Illumina NovaSeq using 2 x 150 bp paired-end reads. Under the source paper's analysis protocol: The reads were demultiplexed and collapsed into UMI-guided consensus sequences using migec v1.2.7. With mixcr v2.1.11, UMI consensuses were aligned to TRA and TRB V and J templates and assembled into clonotypes. Clonotypes were classified as expanded or contracted when called significant by both edgeR and NoisET, with noise models trained on biological replicates. edgeR calls used a false discovery rate-adjusted p below 0.01 and a log2 fold-change threshold of 1. As an exploratory analysis of dynamics, PCA with hierarchical clustering was applied to max-normalized trajectories of the 1000 most abundant clonotypes. Separately sequenced CD4+ and CD8+ repertoires were used to assign the CD4 or CD8 phenotype of responding clones. The public reads were run again by TCRdb, first through fastp at Q25 and then through MiXCR, and only productive beta chains were kept. For every CDR3 protein sequence, its rows merge into one entry that carries the most common genes and DNA. TCRdb, not the original authors, processed these V and J calls. Here the sample has about 410,000 distinct CDR3 sequences; more than 15% occur a single time. Roughly 21% of the sample is in the top ten clones.

The receptor was derived from a man between 18 and 35 years old who had mild COVID-19 (a few samples of this study predate the infection). The sample titles of this study are shuffled in the database, so cell type and time point are left out; the donor was told from shared clones. The rearrangement joined TRBV11-1 to TRBJ2-1, with 11 middle bases fitting TRBD2. Sequencing was done on a sample of PBMCs or a T cell subset sorted from them (not recorded which). The CDR3 region reads CASSLFELAGGNEQFF. The nucleotides are TGTGCCAGCAGCTTATTCGAGCTAGCGGGGGGAAATGAGCAGTTCTTC. Where the CDR3 stops, the reference TRBV11-1 and TRBJ2-1 genes take over; the full variable domain is EAEVAQSPRYKITEKSQAVAFWCDPISGHATLYWYRQILGQGPELLVQFQDESVVDDSQLPKDRFSAERLKGVDSTLKIQPAELGDSAMYLCASSLFELAGGNEQFFGPGTRLTVL.